These 8 T cell receptor beta chains share one sample of origin, sequenced in a study of cytomegalovirus exposure and HLA in healthy donors. PCR employed 60 Vbeta and 13 Jbeta primers. The table came from immunoSEQ multiplex PCR; TCRdb's copy has only in-frame clones and leaves some out. The sample carries 150,000 to 200,000 clones, about 85% recorded once. The sequenced material came from PBMCs. Source of these receptors: a boy aged 2 to 9 in good health and CMV-seronegative.

The chain joins TRBV27 to TRBJ2-1; TRBD1 matches 10 bases. V lost 5 bases, J lost 6 bases, and 7 bases stayed unmatched. The CDR3 consists of 15 residues. Germline CDR1 reads MNHEY; CDR2 reads SMNVEV (reference sequence). Written as DNA, the CDR3 is TGTGCCAGCAGTAACCGGGACAGGGGTCTCAATGAGCAGTTCTTC. Translated, it gives CASSNRDRGLNEQFF.

The V call is TRBV11-2, the J call TRBJ2-7; TRBD1 matches 10 bases. J was trimmed by 3 bases and V by 4 bases; bases with no gene match: 6. Germline values: CDR1 SGHAT, CDR2 FQNNGV. This CDR3 region has 15 residues. CDR3 DNA: TGTGCCAGCAGCTACGGGACAGGGGACGGCTACGAGCAGTACTTC. It codes for CASSYGTGDGYEQYF.

The chain combines TRBV28 with TRBJ1-1, with TRBD1 matching over 9 bases. CDR1 MDHEN and CDR2 SYDVKM come from the germline V gene. V lost 5 bases to trimming and J lost 3 bases; unmatched junction nucleotides: 10. The CDR3 spans 16 residues. The CDR3: CASSVQGARPDTEAFF. CDR3 bases: TGTGCCAGCAGTGTACAGGGGGCAAGGCCGGACACTGAAGCTTTCTTT.

The chain recombines TRBV28 with TRBJ1-2; D call uncertain. Germline V gene sequence: CDR1 MDHEN, CDR2 SYDVKM. The CDR3 runs 12 residues. The V end lost 7 bases, the J end lost 3 bases, and 9 bases lay between the germline ends. The CDR3 nucleotides are TGTGCCAGCACGGCAGGTTACTATGGCTACACCTTC. Its protein product is CASTAGYYGYTF.

The chain has TRBV29-1 and TRBJ2-7; maybe TRBD1 (5 bases). V shed 8 bases and J shed 4 bases, with 15 bases lying between them. Germline CDR1 and CDR2: SQVTM and ANQGSEA. The CDR3 loop spans 12 amino acids. CDR3 bases: TGCAGCTCCACGGGCAGGGAATACGAGCAGTACGTC. Translation: CSSTGREYEQYV.

V usage is TRBV5-1 and J usage is TRBJ1-2; maybe TRBD1 (6 bases). This CDR3 region has 17 residues. Looked up from germline, CDR1 is SGHRS and CDR2 is YFSETQ. Trimming stripped 4 bases from V and 2 bases from J, with 21 bases between. CDR3 nucleotide sequence: TGCGCCAGCAGCGCGGACAGAGTAACAGAGACCAACTATGGCTACACCTTC. Translating gives CASSADRVTETNYGYTF.

This clone was seen a single time. The chain carries TRBV11-3 and TRBJ2-7, with 7 bases identical to TRBD1. The V segment lost 1 base and the J segment 7 bases; nucleotides outside the gene matches: 4. The CDR3 runs to 13 residues. The germline CDR1 and CDR2 sequences are SGHNT and YENEEA. CDR3 loop: CASSLGDSYEQYF. In DNA, the CDR3 is TGTGCCAGCAGCTTAGGGGACAGCTATGAGCAGTACTTC. The full variable domain, completed using reference TRBV11-3 and TRBJ2-7, is EAGVVQSPRYKIIEKKQPVAFWCNPISGHNTLYWYLQNLGQGPELLIRYENEEAVDDSQLPKDRFSAERLKGVDSTLKIQPAELGDSAVYLCASSLGDSYEQYFGPGTRLTVT.

The rearrangement joins TRBV2 to TRBJ1-2, with D possibly TRBD1 on 5 matching bases. The germline gives CDR1 SNHLY, CDR2 FYNNEI. Trimming stripped 6 bases from V and 2 bases from J, with 10 bases between. The CDR3 totals 13 residues. The chain's CDR3 is CASSLGGNYGYTF. The CDR3 DNA reads as TGTGCCAGCAGCCTGGGGGGGAACTATGGCTACACCTTC. Using reference TRBV2 and TRBJ1-2 for the parts outside the CDR3, the full variable domain is EPEVTQTPSHQVTQMGQEVILRCVPISNHLYFYWYRQILGQKVEFLVSFYNNEISEKSEIFDDQFSVERPDGSNFTLKIRSTKLEDSAMYFCASSLGGNYGYTFGSGTRLTVV.